The next 27 T cell receptor beta chains were all read from a single sample in a study of blood T cell repertoires in COVID-19. Only in-frame clones appear in the TCRdb table, and some are missing; sequencing was by immunoSEQ multiplex PCR. The sample lists 60,000 to 80,000 clones, roughly 85% occurring once. Source material: peripheral blood. The receptor source for this set is a man aged 50-60 years with acute or convalescent COVID-19.

This clone was seen at least ten times. The chain employs TRBV7-8 and TRBJ1-4, with D hard to call. V was shortened by 6 bases and J by 4 bases, with 12 bases between the two germline ends. CDR3 length equals 14 residues. Looked up from germline, CDR1 is SGHVS and CDR2 is FQNEAQ. The CDR3 bases are TGTGCCAGCAGTTTGCCGGGGTTTAATGAAAAACTGTTTTTT. This codes for CASSLPGFNEKLFF.

In this sample, this clone turned up once. The chain couples TRBV19 to TRBJ2-3; 12 positions match TRBD1. This CDR3 is built from 17 residues. Losses at the gene ends were 3 bases for V and 4 bases for J; bases not matched to a gene: 8. In germline, CDR1 is LNHDA, CDR2 SQIVND (reference sequence). The DNA of the CDR3 is TGTGCCAGTAGTATTAGGGGACAGGGGGCCGTCGCAGATACGCAGTATTTT. It encodes CASSIRGQGAVADTQYF.

The chain couples TRBV3-1 (or the pseudogene TRBV3-2) to TRBJ2-6; D is perhaps TRBD2 (6 bases). Trimming took off 6 bases at V and 0 bases at J, with 21 bases between the two ends. The germline V gene has CDR1 LGHDT and CDR2 YNNKEL (reference sequence). The CDR3 is 19 residues long. The CDR3 DNA reads as TGTGCCAGCAGTCTACCCCTGGGGGGAACCTCCTCTGGGGCCAACGTCCTGACTTTC. This encodes CASSLPLGGTSSGANVLTF.

The rearrangement uses TRBV6-5 and TRBJ2-5; no firm D call. V lost 4 bases and J lost 6, with 6 bases in between. CDR1 MNHEY and CDR2 SVGAGI come from the germline V gene. CDR3 length: 11 amino acids. CDR3 nucleotides: TGTGCCAGCAGTTTACTAAAGACCCAGTACTTC. It translates to CASSLLKTQYF.

The chain employs TRBV2 and TRBJ1-2, with D maybe TRBD1 (6 bases). This CDR3 has 14 residues. Germline V gene lookup returns CDR1 SNHLY and CDR2 FYNNEI. The V end lost 4 bases, the J end lost 3 bases, and 12 bases lay between the germline ends. The CDR3 region is CASSVGARDYGYTF. CDR3 bases: TGTGCCAGCAGTGTGGGGGCGCGTGACTATGGCTACACCTTC.

This clone was recorded a few times. This chain links TRBV2 with TRBJ2-2, with D possibly matching TRBD1 (5 bases). V shed 4 bases and J shed 2 bases, with 8 bases lying between them. The CDR3 is made up of 14 amino acids. CDR1 is SNHLY, CDR2 FYNNEI, per germline. The CDR3 here is CASSAGKNTGELFF. The DNA of the CDR3 is TGTGCCAGCAGTGCAGGGAAAAACACCGGGGAGCTGTTTTTT.

V gene TRBV5-1 combines with J gene TRBJ2-2; 10 bases line up with TRBD1. The germline CDR1 and CDR2 sequences are SGHRS and YFSETQ. The CDR3 runs to 15 residues. J lost 3 bases, V lost 7 bases, and 6 bases had no gene match. CDR3: CASGPGTGDTGELFF. The CDR3 DNA reads TGCGCCAGCGGACCCGGGACAGGGGACACCGGGGAGCTGTTTTTT.

The J gene is TRBJ1-1, the V gene TRBV5-1, with TRBD1 as a possible D gene (5 bases). From germline, CDR1 is SGHRS and CDR2 YFSETQ. This CDR3 is 13 amino acids long. Deletions cut 2 bases from V and 2 bases from J, with 7 bases between. The CDR3 loop is CASSFRVNTEAFF. CDR3 sequence (DNA): TGCGCCAGCAGCTTCAGGGTAAACACTGAAGCTTTCTTT.

This clone has a single count. V is TRBV30 and J is TRBJ1-6; 8 nucleotides line up with TRBD1. Losses at the gene ends were 2 bases for V and 7 bases for J; bases not matched to a gene: 7. Germline CDR1 GTSNPN, CDR2 SVGIG (reference sequence). The CDR3 covers 15 residues. Written as DNA, the CDR3 is TGTGCCTGGAGTCCACCTGACAGGGGCAATTCACCCCTCCACTTT. Translation gives CAWSPPDRGNSPLHF.

V and J are TRBV30 and TRBJ1-6; 7 positions agree with TRBD1. J was trimmed by 9 bases and V by 2 bases; bases with no gene match: 7. Germline-derived CDR1 and CDR2 are GTSNPN and SVGIG (reference sequence). This CDR3 contains 14 residues. CDR3 in DNA: TGTGCCTGGAGTCCAGGGGGGTATGGTTCACCCCTCCACTTT. It specifies CAWSPGGYGSPLHF. The full variable domain, in which reference TRBV30 and TRBJ1-6 provide the parts outside the CDR3, is SQTIHQWPATLVQPVGSPLSLECTVEGTSNPNLYWYRQAAGRGLQLLFYSVGIGQISSEVPQNLSASRPQDRQFILSSKKLLLSDSGFYLCAWSPGGYGSPLHFGNGTRLTVT.

The V gene is TRBV10-1, the J gene TRBJ2-1, with 9 nucleotides matching TRBD2. The CDR3 runs 15 residues. V shed 3 bases and J 10 bases; nucleotides not matched to a gene: 10. In germline, CDR1 is WNHNN, CDR2 SYGVQD (reference sequence). CDR3 bases: TGCGCCAGCAGTGACCCGGGACTAGCAGGAGGGGAGCAGTTCTTC. Amino acids: CASSDPGLAGGEQFF.

The chain is built from TRBV15 and TRBJ1-6; 9 bases map to TRBD1. This CDR3 comprises 16 residues. V gave up 3 bases and J gave up 7 bases; unmatched junction bases: 7. The germline gives CDR1 LNHNV, CDR2 YYDKDF (reference sequence). The CDR3 region is CATSRGQGGRNSPLHF. CDR3 in DNA: TGTGCCACCAGCAGGGGACAGGGCGGTCGAAATTCACCCCTCCACTTT.

V is TRBV2 and J is TRBJ1-6; D gene uncertain. The CDR3 loop spans 15 amino acids. Germline values: CDR1 SNHLY, CDR2 FYNNEI. Trimming removed 3 bases at V and 7 bases at J, with 13 bases between. The CDR3 DNA reads TGTGCCAGCAGTGACGAGGGAATGGGAAATTCACCCCTCCACTTT. Translating it yields CASSDEGMGNSPLHF.

In its sample, this clone was seen once. V is TRBV3-1 (or the pseudogene TRBV3-2) and J is TRBJ2-4; 9 bases agree with TRBD2. The CDR3 is 19 amino acids. Germline CDR1 is LGHDT and CDR2 is YNNKEL (reference sequence). The J segment lost 1 base and the V segment lost 1 base, leaving 11 bases of the junction unmatched. The CDR3 DNA sequence: TGTGCCAGCAGCCAAGTCGAGCGGGGGGACCCATCGGCCAAAAACATTCAGTACTTC. Encoded protein: CASSQVERGDPSAKNIQYF.

This clone was counted between two and nine times. The CDR3 DNA reads TGCAGCTTCATGACAGCCTACAATGAGCAGTTCTTC. This codes for CSFMTAYNEQFF. The genes are TRBV29-1 and TRBJ2-1; D perhaps matches TRBD1 (5 bases). Trimming cost V 8 bases and J 2 bases, with 10 bases left between them. Germline-derived CDR1 and CDR2 are SQVTM and ANQGSEA. The CDR3 runs to 12 residues.

This clone was counted a few times. The V call is TRBV2, the J call TRBJ1-2; the D is unclear. CDR1 SNHLY and CDR2 FYNNEI come from the germline V gene. V gave up 1 base and J gave up 3 bases, with 6 bases separating them. This CDR3 comprises 13 residues. The CDR3 region is CASSEERDYGYTF. CDR3 DNA sequence: TGTGCCAGCAGTGAAGAGAGGGACTATGGCTACACCTTC.

This clone has only one observation. The rearrangement uses TRBV19 and TRBJ2-5; TRBD1 aligns across 7 bases. Germline V gene data show CDR1 as LNHDA and CDR2 as SQIVND (reference sequence). The CDR3 contains 13 residues. The trim removed 4 bases at V and 5 bases at J, leaving 4 bases unmatched. The CDR3 is CASSTTGMETQYF. CDR3 nucleotide sequence: TGTGCCAGTAGTACGACAGGGATGGAGACCCAGTACTTC.

The chain combines TRBV11-2 with TRBJ1-5; TRBD1 is a possible D gene (6 bases). In germline, CDR1 is SGHAT, CDR2 FQNNGV. V was shortened by 1 base and J by 2 bases, with 12 bases between the two germline ends. This CDR3 has 16 residues. CDR3 DNA: TGTGCCAGCAGCTTAGGGGACACGGCTGGCAATCAGCCCCAGCATTTT. It encodes CASSLGDTAGNQPQHF.

The genes are TRBV6-1 and TRBJ1-3; the D is unclear. Trimming cost V 1 base and J 0 bases, with 10 bases left between them. The CDR3 has 16 residues. Germline values: CDR1 MNHNS, CDR2 SASEGT. The CDR3, as DNA: TGTGCCAGCAGTGAAGGTTCAGTCCGCTCTGGAAACACCATATATTTT. The encoded protein is CASSEGSVRSGNTIYF.

This chain links TRBV6-5 with TRBJ2-1, with 7 bases lining up with TRBD1. Losses at the gene ends were 6 bases for V and 0 bases for J; bases not matched to a gene: 2. The CDR3 totals 14 residues. From germline, CDR1 is MNHEY and CDR2 SVGAGI. The CDR3 spells CASSGTVSYNEQFF. The CDR3, as DNA: TGTGCCAGCAGCGGGACAGTCTCCTACAATGAGCAGTTCTTC.

The V and J genes are TRBV5-6 and TRBJ1-6, with D possibly matching TRBD1 (6 bases). This CDR3 contains 16 residues. Germline assignment: CDR1 SGHDT and CDR2 YYEEEE. Trimming removed 0 bases at V and 14 bases at J, with 21 bases between. The CDR3 DNA follows: TGTGCCAGCAGCTTGGCCCAGACGGGACAAGGGACGTCCCTCCACTTT. This codes for CASSLAQTGQGTSLHF.

The V gene is TRBV6-5, the J gene TRBJ2-5; 9 bases are shared with TRBD2. The CDR3 length is 16 residues. Germline values: CDR1 MNHEY, CDR2 SVGAGI. V lost 0 bases to trimming and J lost 1 base; unmatched junction nucleotides: 3. CDR3 nucleotide sequence: TGTGCCAGCAGTTACTCGGCTAGCGGGGTCCAAGAGACCCAGTACTTC. Protein sequence: CASSYSASGVQETQYF.

The V and J genes are TRBV9 and TRBJ1-1, with D perhaps TRBD1 (5 bases). This CDR3 region has 16 residues. From germline, CDR1 is SGDLS and CDR2 YYNGEE. The V end was cut by 3 bases, the J end by 2 bases, with 17 bases between. This CDR3 is CASSAHSGRTNTEAFF. The CDR3 region has the DNA TGTGCCAGCAGCGCCCATTCCGGAAGGACAAACACTGAAGCTTTCTTT.

This chain connects TRBV5-1 to TRBJ2-1; TRBD2 is a possible D gene (5 bases). Germline lookup yields CDR1 SGHRS and CDR2 YFSETQ. The CDR3 has 15 amino acids. V was pared by 4 bases and J by 0 bases, with 11 bases between. The CDR3 DNA follows: TGCGCCAGCAGCGAGCGAGGGAGCTCCTACAATGAGCAGTTCTTC. Translation gives CASSERGSSYNEQFF. Filled out from reference TRBV5-1 and TRBJ2-1, the complete variable domain reads KAGVTQTPRYLIKTRGQQVTLSCSPISGHRSVSWYQQTPGQGLQFLFEYFSETQRNKGNFPGRFSGRQFSNSRSEMNVSTLELGDSALYLCASSERGSSYNEQFFGPGTRLTVL.

The chain couples TRBV28 to TRBJ1-3; D gene unclear. Trimming removed 7 bases from V and 2 bases from J, with 9 bases in between. This CDR3 is built from 13 residues. Germline values: CDR1 MDHEN, CDR2 SYDVKM. In nucleotides, the CDR3 is TGTGCCAGCAACTGGGCCGCTGGAAACACCATATATTTT. It specifies CASNWAAGNTIYF.

This rearrangement joins TRBV7-9 to TRBJ2-1, with D tentatively TRBD2 (6 bases). The germline V gene encodes CDR1 SEHNR and CDR2 FQNEAQ (reference sequence). V was shortened by 8 bases and J by 6 bases, with 8 bases between the two germline ends. The CDR3 is 11 amino acids. CDR3 sequence: CASRRGNEQFF. Here the CDR3 DNA reads TGTGCCAGCCGGAGGGGCAATGAGCAGTTCTTC.

The V and J genes are TRBV18 and TRBJ2-1; possibly TRBD2 for D (5 bases). The germline V gene has CDR1 KGHSH and CDR2 LQKENI. This CDR3 has 14 residues. V lost 0 bases and J 7 bases, leaving 10 bases between the germline ends. CDR3 coding DNA: TGTGCCAGCTCACCACCTATCACTAGTAATGAGCAGTTCTTC. Translated, it gives CASSPPITSNEQFF.